This T cell receptor beta chain was found in a study of T cell changes during pregnancy in multiple sclerosis (dated 2019 in TCRdb). For the wider study: The study examined how the T cell repertoire changed over the course of pregnancy in women with multiple sclerosis.

Concerning this clone itself: Which antigen it targets is not known. Per-base quality was not reported, and no clone a single base away is much larger than it.

The CDR3 numbers 14 residues from cysteine through phenylalanine. The sequence is cut down to CDR3 DNA, 42 bases in frame from base 1. From a lookup of the germline V gene, CDR1 and CDR2 are MRHNA and SNTAGT. Germline trimming amounts to 5 bases on V and 7 bases on J, with 4 as the count of junction bases outside the gene matches. Libraries were built with the immunoSEQ multiplex PCR assay. TCRdb's version of the immuneACCESS table is confined to in-frame rearrangements and falls short of the full clone set. An unresolved V gene accounts for under half of the shortfall where checked; the remainder is of unknown origin. The sample records around 30,000 clones, about 85% of which are singletons. The biggest ten clones account for just over 8% of the sample.

This specimen was CD8+ T cells from peripheral blood mononuclear cells, taken after pregnancy. This sequence uses TRBV6-4 and TRBJ2-2; 10 middle bases align to TRBD1. This TCR derives from a female donor with multiple sclerosis, enrolled in a pregnancy study. The CDR3 region reads CASSRTGGHGELFF. The DNA sequence is given as TGTGCCAGCAGTCGGACAGGGGGACACGGGGAGCTGTTTTTT.